The 11 T cell receptor beta chains below come from one sample, sequenced in a study of CD8 T cells in ankylosing spondylitis. Their target antigens are unknown. Study-wide results and caveats: Ankylosing spondylitis blood appeared to be characterized by a TCR beta motif of roughly eight highly homologous variants.

Using its own MiXCR run on the 5' RACE reads, TCRdb lists one record per CDR3 protein. The sample gives some 700,000 distinct CDR3 sequences, 19% of which show up once; 15% to 20% is in the top ten. The material sequenced was blood, either unsorted or a sorted T cell fraction (not recorded which). The receptors stem from a male donor with ankylosing spondylitis.

This clonotype was observed many times. The genes are TRBV7-9 and TRBJ2-4; 8 bases map to TRBD1. There are 12 residues in the CDR3. With 5 bases clipped from V and 8 bases from J, the junction kept 2 bases outside the gene matches. Germline V gene lookup returns CDR1 SEHNR and CDR2 FQNEAQ (reference sequence). The CDR3 DNA reads as TGTGCCAGCAGCCCACAGGGGGACATTCAGTACTTC. This gives the protein CASSPQGDIQYF.

The genes are TRBV3-1 and TRBJ2-7; TRBD2 is a possible D gene (6 bases). This CDR3 region has 16 residues. CDR1 and CDR2 from the germline V gene are LGHDT and YNNKEL (reference sequence). V was clipped by 4 bases and J by 0 bases, with 16 bases between them. CDR3 amino acids: CASSRKSGGPSYEQYF. The CDR3 DNA sequence: TGTGCCAGCAGCCGGAAGAGCGGAGGGCCCTCCTACGAGCAGTACTTC.

This chain uses TRBV20-1 with TRBJ2-1; TRBD2 is a possible D gene (6 bases). This CDR3 is built from 16 residues. Trimming cost V 2 bases and J 7 bases, with 21 bases left between them. In germline, CDR1 is DFQATT, CDR2 SNEGSKA (reference sequence). In nucleotides, the CDR3 is TGCAGTGCTAGATCCCCGGAGGGACGGGTCGGGAATGAGCAGTTCTTC. Translating gives CSARSPEGRVGNEQFF.

The rearrangement links TRBV5-1 to TRBJ2-3; D is possibly TRBD2 (6 bases). The V and J ends lost 4 bases and 2 bases respectively, with 20 bases between them. The CDR3 extends over 17 amino acids. Germline V lookup: CDR1 SGHRS, CDR2 YFSETQ. CDR3 nucleotide sequence: TGCGCCAGCAGCGGGGGACTCGGCGCGGGCCCCACAGATACGCAGTATTTT. It specifies CASSGGLGAGPTDTQYF.

The chain's CDR3 is CASRFQGPNTEAFF. CDR3 DNA sequence: TGTGCCAGCAGGTTCCAGGGACCAAACACTGAAGCTTTCTTT. The chain couples TRBV28 to TRBJ1-1, with a possible D match to TRBD1 (5 bases). The CDR3 length is 14 residues. Trimming removed 6 bases at V and 2 bases at J, with 13 bases between. Germline V gene lookup returns CDR1 MDHEN and CDR2 SYDVKM.

This clonotype was counted a few times. The chain combines TRBV12-3 or TRBV12-4 with TRBJ2-7; tentatively, D is TRBD1 (5 bases). V lost 2 bases to trimming and J lost 7 bases, with 12 bases between them. The CDR3 runs to 13 residues. CDR3 region: CASSLSRAGEQYF. In DNA, the CDR3 is TGTGCCAGCAGTTTATCCAGGGCTGGGGAGCAGTACTTC.

This clonotype has just a few counts. The chain has TRBV30 and TRBJ1-1; TRBD1 agrees at 9 bases. Trimming removed 1 base from V and 3 bases from J; junction bases left unmatched: 0. The CDR3 sequence is 13 residues long. Germline V gene lookup returns CDR1 GTSNPN and CDR2 SVGIG (reference sequence). Here the CDR3 DNA reads TGTGCCTGGAGTGGGACAGGGGACACTGAAGCTTTCTTT. It specifies CAWSGTGDTEAFF.

At least ten counts were recorded for this clonotype. This sequence joins TRBV28 and TRBJ1-1; D gene uncertain. Germline loops: CDR1 MDHEN, CDR2 SYDVKM. Trimming cost V 6 bases and J 0 bases, with 11 bases left between them. This CDR3 spans 14 amino acids. CDR3 loop: CASSRSTLNTEAFF. Here the CDR3 DNA reads TGTGCCAGCAGCCGCTCTACATTGAACACTGAAGCTTTCTTT.

The V gene is TRBV4-1, the J gene TRBJ1-2; D may be TRBD1 (5 bases). The CDR3 covers 16 residues. V was cut by 0 bases and J by 2 bases, with 13 bases left in between. Germline-derived CDR1 and CDR2 are MGHRA and YSYEKL. CDR3 bases: TGCGCCAGCAGCCAAGATAGGGGACTGATAAACTATGGCTACACCTTC. Translating it yields CASSQDRGLINYGYTF.

Only a few counts were recorded for this clonotype. V is TRBV12-3 or TRBV12-4 and J is TRBJ2-5; D call uncertain. The CDR3 spans 14 residues. Trimming cost V 5 bases and J 1 base, with 11 bases left between them. For the CDR3, the DNA is TGTGCCAGCAGTCTGGAACAGTTCCAAGAGACCCAGTACTTC. It yields the protein CASSLEQFQETQYF.

This clonotype came up a few times. The J gene is TRBJ2-3, the V gene TRBV5-1; TRBD2 matches at 8 bases. The CDR3 runs 16 residues. Trimming took 0 bases from V and 4 from J; bases not matched to a gene: 7. Germline V gene lookup returns CDR1 SGHRS and CDR2 YFSETQ. CDR3 protein: CASSLAPGGPPDTQYF. The CDR3 region has the DNA TGCGCCAGCAGCTTGGCCCCGGGAGGGCCCCCAGATACGCAGTATTTT. The variable domain in full, with the rest retrieved from reference TRBV5-1 and TRBJ2-3, is KAGVTQTPRYLIKTRGQQVTLSCSPISGHRSVSWYQQTPGQGLQFLFEYFSETQRNKGNFPGRFSGRQFSNSRSEMNVSTLELGDSALYLCASSLAPGGPPDTQYFGPGTRLTVL.